The clone carrying this T cell receptor (beta chain) showed up just a few times. Its antigen is not known. TCRdb re-derived calls from the RT-PCR reads in MiXCR, one entry per CDR3 protein. The repertoire holds around 490,000 distinct CDR3 sequences, with under 9% as singletons. This specimen belongs to a study of response to subunit inactivated influenza vaccine. General observations from the study: Authors suggested that a seasonal influenza vaccination recruits few new T cells each time.

The TCR sequence derives from a man aged 45 to 75 who received an inactivated influenza vaccine. Sequenced here: PBMCs from blood, sampled less than 30 months after vaccination.

In DNA, the CDR3 is TGTGCCAGCAGCCCTAAAAGGGGCCTAGCGGGGGTTTTTGGTAATGAGCAGTTCTTC. This translates into CASSPKRGLAGVFGNEQFF. V is TRBV28 and J is TRBJ2-1; 10 bases fit TRBD2. The length of the CDR3 is 19 residues. Germline CDR1 is MDHEN and CDR2 is SYDVKM. V dropped 6 bases and J dropped 7; count of bases not matched to a gene: 21.